Each of the 12 T cell receptor beta chains below was sequenced from the same sample in a study of response to subunit inactivated influenza vaccine. TCRdb called the RT-PCR reads again in MiXCR, with one record for every CDR3 protein. The repertoire holds approximately 730,000 distinct CDR3 sequences, with approximately 15% as singletons. The material was PBMCs from blood, obtained 14 to 15 days before vaccination. Source of these receptors: a man aged 50-60 years who received an inactivated influenza vaccine.

This chain links TRBV6-1 with TRBJ1-5; D possibly corresponds to TRBD1 (5 bases). The CDR3 has 13 residues. Germline-derived CDR1 and CDR2 are MNHNS and SASEGT. The V and J ends lost 6 bases and 5 bases respectively, with 11 bases between them. CDR3 in amino acids: CASRGVGDQPQHF. The CDR3, as DNA: TGTGCCAGCAGGGGGGTCGGGGATCAGCCCCAGCATTTT.

This clonotype was detected once. The rearrangement uses TRBV9 and TRBJ2-1; 11 positions agree with TRBD2. With V trimmed by 2 bases and J by 10 bases, 5 bases remained unmatched. The length of the CDR3 is 14 residues. Per germline, CDR1 SGDLS and CDR2 YYNGEE. This chain's CDR3 is CASSVGTSGKEQFF. The DNA of the CDR3 is TGTGCCAGCAGCGTGGGGACTAGCGGTAAAGAGCAGTTCTTC.

Of note for this clonotype: The junction shows a germline mismatch at one end, possibly a read error. The chain carries TRBV29-1 and TRBJ2-1; TRBD2 aligns across 10 bases. The length of the CDR3 is 14 residues. From germline, CDR1 is SQVTM and CDR2 ANQGSEA. CDR3 nucleotide sequence: TGCAGCGTTTTAGCGGGGGGATCCTACAATGAGAAGTTCTTC. Its translation is CSVLAGGSYNEKFF.

In this sample, this clonotype turned up a few times. The CDR3: CASSSIGTSGQFGEQFF. In DNA form, the CDR3 reads TGTGCCAGCAGCTCTATAGGGACTAGCGGACAATTTGGGGAGCAGTTCTTC. The gene calls are TRBV7-8 and TRBJ2-1, with TRBD2 matching 11 bases. The germline V gene has CDR1 SGHVS and CDR2 FQNEAQ. V trimming: 4 bases; J trimming: 10 bases; junction bases outside the gene matches: 15. The CDR3 sequence is 17 residues long.

This clonotype was observed a handful of times. The chain combines TRBV15 with TRBJ2-1, with D perhaps matching TRBD2 (5 bases). The ends were cut back, 3 bases at V and 11 bases at J, with 8 bases in the middle. This CDR3 is 11 amino acids long. Germline V gene data show CDR1 as LNHNV and CDR2 as YYDKDF (reference sequence). The CDR3 coding sequence is TGTGCCACCAGCAGGCTAGCCCAGCAGTTCTTC. As protein: CATSRLAQQFF.

The genes are TRBV30 and TRBJ2-5; D is possibly TRBD2 (7 bases). The germline V and J ends were trimmed by 4 bases and 1 base, with 16 bases remaining between them. There are 15 residues in the CDR3. CDR1 is GTSNPN, CDR2 SVGIG, per germline (reference sequence). The CDR3 region is CAWTPRRGPQETQYF. The DNA of the CDR3 is TGTGCCTGGACCCCCCGGCGGGGGCCCCAAGAGACCCAGTACTTC.

The chain is built from TRBV30 and TRBJ2-1; D is undetermined. Trimming left V 3 bases short and J 8 bases short, with 8 bases between. Germline V gene lookup returns CDR1 GTSNPN and CDR2 SVGIG (reference sequence). The CDR3 is 11 amino acids. DNA for the CDR3: TGTGCCTGGAGAGCTCTTGATGAGCAGTTCTTC. This codes for CAWRALDEQFF.

The rearrangement joins TRBV27 to TRBJ1-2, with a weak D call TRBD1 (5 bases). The V end lost 6 bases, the J end lost 5 bases, and 10 bases lay between the germline ends. The CDR3 length is 12 residues. CDR1 and CDR2 from the germline V gene are MNHEY and SMNVEV (reference sequence). This CDR3 is CASSGGGYGYTF. The CDR3 DNA follows: TGTGCCAGCAGCGGGGGGGGGTATGGCTACACCTTC.

The chain uses TRBV20-1 and TRBJ1-2, with D tentatively TRBD1 (6 bases). V was trimmed by 4 bases and J by 5 bases, leaving 14 bases between them. Germline V gene data show CDR1 as DFQATT and CDR2 as SNEGSKA (reference sequence). The CDR3 runs 13 residues. DNA for the CDR3: TGCAGTGCTACGGACAGCGAGAAGTATGGCTACACCTTC. Amino acids: CSATDSEKYGYTF.

This clonotype has more than one count but fewer than ten. The chain joins TRBV4-3 to TRBJ2-1; the match to TRBD2 covers 9 bases. V was pared by 0 bases and J by 3 bases, with 12 bases of the junction left unmatched. The CDR3 loop spans 19 amino acids. Germline values: CDR1 LGHNA, CDR2 YSLEER. The DNA of the CDR3 is TGCGCCAGCAGCCAAGATCTTGGCCGTAGCGGGAGCTACTACAATGAGCAGTTCTTC. Translated: CASSQDLGRSGSYYNEQFF.

The chain uses TRBV6-2 or TRBV6-3 and TRBJ1-2, with a tentative D call TRBD1 (5 bases). V lost 6 bases, J lost 6 bases, and 14 bases lay in between. This CDR3 is built from 13 residues. Germline CDR1 is MNHEY and CDR2 is SVGEGT. The CDR3 reads CASRGPLSHGYTF. In nucleotides, the CDR3 is TGTGCCAGCAGGGGACCATTATCGCATGGCTACACCTTC.

The genes are TRBV6-5 and TRBJ1-4, with D uncertain. Germline assignment: CDR1 MNHEY and CDR2 SVGAGI. The CDR3 contains 12 residues. The V end lost 9 bases, the J end lost 7 bases, and 12 bases lay between the germline ends. CDR3 sequence (DNA): TGTGCCAGTTCGGTGGCTGGTGAAAAACTGTTTTTT. It codes for CASSVAGEKLFF.